These T cell receptor beta chains were read from a single sample in a study of cytomegalovirus exposure and HLA in healthy donors. The assay was immunoSEQ multiplex PCR, and TCRdb's table has in-frame clones only and misses some. The sample shows about 360,000 clones, more than 80% of them seen only once. The sequencing input was PBMCs. Receptor source: a woman aged 18-35 years in good health and CMV-seronegative. CDR3s include the opening cysteine and the closing phenylalanine or tryptophan.

CDR3aa	j_gene	v_gene
CASSLGTLTGELFF	TRBJ2-2	TRBV7-9
CASLGETYEQYF	TRBJ2-7	TRBV6-5
CASSFGYYEQYF	TRBJ2-7	TRBV28
CASSPTGTRGGGELFF	TRBJ2-2	TRBV4-1
CASSYSTRDYGYTF	TRBJ1-2	TRBV6-5
CASSEGQGARQPQHF	TRBJ1-5	TRBV6-1
CASSSGPTTEAFF	TRBJ1-1	TRBV6-4
CASSPMRLAVYEQYF	TRBJ2-7	TRBV18
CASSQGLAGELFF	TRBJ2-2	TRBV14
CASSLRTQGTGELFF	TRBJ2-2	TRBV28
CATSREPGQALAFF	TRBJ1-1	TRBV15
CASSLRLAGGRSTDTQYF	TRBJ2-3	TRBV4-1
CAWSLDPRQGAYDYGYTF	TRBJ1-2	TRBV30
CASELAGNNEQFF	TRBJ2-1	TRBV2
CASSLARTGSEDEQYF	TRBJ2-7	TRBV7-8
CASSLLAGNTEAFF	TRBJ1-1	TRBV27
CASRREETQYF	TRBJ2-5	TRBV28
CASRGGASTGLREETQYF	TRBJ2-5	TRBV5-1
CASSFGTGRIEQYF	TRBJ2-7	TRBV7-8
CASSLLYGDTQYF	TRBJ2-3	TRBV27
CASSLDWTNTGELFF	TRBJ2-2	TRBV5-1
CASSYEAAGNTIYF	TRBJ1-3	TRBV6-6
CASSLGAPRRSEQFF	TRBJ2-1	TRBV7-3
CASSIAGMNYEQYF	TRBJ2-7	TRBV19
CASSFGEQYF	TRBJ2-7	TRBV11-2
CASELPRGKGGYTF	TRBJ1-2	TRBV28
CASSTTVKRGGYEQYF	TRBJ2-7	TRBV5-4
CASSSQVDEQFF	TRBJ2-1	TRBV9
CASSLRDRGRGTDTQYF	TRBJ2-3	TRBV5-4
CSVETGPEQFF	TRBJ2-1	TRBV29-1
CASSPSESTEAFF	TRBJ1-1	TRBV18
CASSLAATGGYTEAFF	TRBJ1-1	TRBV5-1
CASSSGTGGSYEQYF	TRBJ2-7	TRBV6-1
CASSLDIRTDTQYF	TRBJ2-3	TRBV27
CASSNSGRSVNEQFF	TRBJ2-1	TRBV5-1
CASSSRGTGELFF	TRBJ2-2	TRBV19
CASSMAGTGTTGANVLTF	TRBJ2-6	TRBV19
CASSPGTSGSWGGTGELFF	TRBJ2-2	TRBV28
CASSSHRGENDYGYTF	TRBJ1-2	TRBV28
CASRSRTSGRAGELFF	TRBJ2-2	TRBV28
CSFCGVTGTGGPDTQYF	TRBJ2-3	TRBV29-1
CASSAKTARQETQYF	TRBJ2-5	TRBV9
CASSPQDPSSYEQYF	TRBJ2-7	TRBV5-1
CASSLMLGGSPLHF	TRBJ1-6	TRBV5-6
CASRGLAGGYNEQFF	TRBJ2-1	TRBV5-1
CASSPRGGPYEQYF	TRBJ2-7	TRBV11-2
CASSGDSYNEQFF	TRBJ2-1	TRBV25-1
CSVVRDGYTF	TRBJ1-2	TRBV29-1
CASSVEGTGLLGYGYTF	TRBJ1-2	TRBV9
CASTKQLPNTEAFF	TRBJ1-1	TRBV19
CASSLPGRGHNQPQHF	TRBJ1-5	TRBV28
CAIRSVAGAYNEQFF	TRBJ2-1	TRBV10-3
CASSPGRGFREPQHF	TRBJ1-5	TRBV18
CATGQGYNEQFF	TRBJ2-1	TRBV10-1